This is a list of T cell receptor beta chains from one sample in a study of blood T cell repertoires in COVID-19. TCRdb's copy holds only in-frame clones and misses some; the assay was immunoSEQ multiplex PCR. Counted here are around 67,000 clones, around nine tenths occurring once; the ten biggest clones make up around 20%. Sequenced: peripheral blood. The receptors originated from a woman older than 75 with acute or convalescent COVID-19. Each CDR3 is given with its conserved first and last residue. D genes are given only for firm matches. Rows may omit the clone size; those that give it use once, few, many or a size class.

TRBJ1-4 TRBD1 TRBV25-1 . TGTGCCAGCAGTTTGGGGGACAGGAGGCATGAAAAACTGTTTTTT CASSLGDRRHEKLFF
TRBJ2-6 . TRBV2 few TGTGCCAGCAGTAGACAGGTGGCTGGGGCCAACGTCCTGACTTTC CASSRQVAGANVLTF
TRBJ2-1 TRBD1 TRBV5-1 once TGCGCCAGCAGCACCGCAGGACAGGGAGAGGAGCAGTTCTTC CASSTAGQGEEQFF
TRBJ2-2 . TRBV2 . TGTGCCAGCAATCAGGGGTTTAACGGGGAGCTGTTTTTT CASNQGFNGELFF
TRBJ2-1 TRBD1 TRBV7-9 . TGTGCCAGCAGCGCCAGCAGGGGGCGCAGTGGTGAGCAGTTCTTC CASSASRGRSGEQFF
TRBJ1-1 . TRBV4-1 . TGCGCCAGCAGCCAAGTTACAGCGAACACTGAAGCTTTCTTT CASSQVTANTEAFF
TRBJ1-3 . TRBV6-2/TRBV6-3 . TGTGCCAGCAGTTACTCCGAGCGGCTTACTGGAAACACCATATATTTT CASSYSERLTGNTIYF
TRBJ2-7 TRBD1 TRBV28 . TGTGCCAGCACAGGGGGAACCTACGAGCAGTACTTC CASTGGTYEQYF
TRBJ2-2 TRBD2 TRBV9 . TGTGCCAGCAGCGCCCCTAGCGGGAGAGTCCCCGGGGAGCTGTTTTTT CASSAPSGRVPGELFF
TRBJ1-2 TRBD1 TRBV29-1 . TGCAGCGTTGAAGCAGGGGGCTTCGGCTACACCTTC CSVEAGGFGYTF
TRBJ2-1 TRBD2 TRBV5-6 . TGTGCCAGCAGCCGGCGGACTAGCGGGAGTGTAGGTGAGCAGTTCTTC CASSRRTSGSVGEQFF
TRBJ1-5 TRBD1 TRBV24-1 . TGTGCCACCAGTACCGGGACAGGGGTTAATCAGCCCCAGCATTTT CATSTGTGVNQPQHF
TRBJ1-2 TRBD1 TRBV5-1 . TGCGCCAGCAGCCTTACAGGGGACTATGGCTACACCTTC CASSLTGDYGYTF
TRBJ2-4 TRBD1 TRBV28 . TGTGCCTCCAGGGGGTTCCTAGCCAAAAACATTCAGTACTTC CASRGFLAKNIQYF
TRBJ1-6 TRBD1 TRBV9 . TGTGCCAGCAGCGGCAACACAGGGGGCGAATCACCCCTCCACTTT CASSGNTGGESPLHF
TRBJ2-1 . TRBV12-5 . TGTGCTAGTGGTTCCCTCCCCAATGAGCAGTTCTTC CASGSLPNEQFF
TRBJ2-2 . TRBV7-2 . TGTGCCAGCAGCCCTCAACAGGGCCCCAGGGAGCTGTTTTTT CASSPQQGPRELFF